These T cell receptor beta chains were read from a single sample in a study of T-cell reconstitution after alpha-beta-depleted transplantation in children. TCRdb reprocessed the PCR reads with MiXCR, giving one entry per CDR3 protein. The sample lists nearly 550,000 distinct CDR3 sequences, about 16% occurring once. The input for sequencing was PBMCs from the stem cell graft donor, taken from the stem cell graft. These receptors originate from a human donor who donated a stem cell graft to a child with acute lymphoblastic leukemia. CDR3s include the opening cysteine and the closing phenylalanine or tryptophan. Each record gives: V gene, J gene, clone size, D gene, CDR3 protein, CDR3 DNA. The D gene is left open where the match is weak. A row's size may be missing; if present it is once, few, many or a size class.

TRBV6-1	TRBJ2-7	-	-	CASKPGSSRNYEQYF	TGTGCCAGCAAGCCCGGATCTAGCCGAAACTACGAGCAGTACTTC
TRBV15	TRBJ2-1	few	TRBD1	CATSRGRTGSYNEQFF	TGTGCCACCAGCAGAGGAAGGACAGGGTCCTACAATGAGCAGTTCTTC
TRBV5-1	TRBJ1-2	-	TRBD1	CASSLDGLRGRGYTF	TGCGCCAGCAGCTTGGACGGCTTGAGGGGGCGAGGCTACACCTTC
TRBV20-1	TRBJ2-1	few	TRBD2	CSSLFSGGGGNEQFF	TGCAGCTCCCTTTTCTCGGGAGGGGGTGGCAATGAGCAGTTCTTC
TRBV6-1	TRBJ2-7	many	TRBD1	CASSFTTGDYEQYF	TGTGCCAGCTCGTTCACTACAGGGGACTACGAGCAGTACTTC
TRBV2	TRBJ2-1	-	-	CASCPFKGVVEQFF	TGTGCCAGCTGCCCCTTTAAGGGGGTCGTTGAGCAGTTCTTC
TRBV6-5	TRBJ2-1	few	-	CASSYSFSSYNEQFF	TGTGCCAGCAGTTACTCCTTTAGCTCCTACAATGAGCAGTTCTTC
TRBV11-1	TRBJ2-1	-	-	CASAQRVSYNEQFF	TGTGCCAGTGCCCAGCGGGTCTCCTACAATGAGCAGTTCTTC
TRBV14	TRBJ2-7	few	-	CASSPRDLAHEQYF	TGTGCCAGCAGCCCTCGGGACCTGGCTCACGAGCAGTACTTC
TRBV12-3/TRBV12-4	TRBJ2-7	few	TRBD1	CASTHSGTGTSPTYEQYF	TGTGCCAGCACCCACTCCGGGACAGGGACTTCACCAACCTACGAGCAGTACTTC
TRBV29-1	TRBJ2-1	few	TRBD1	CSVDQPSDRDYNEQFF	TGCAGCGTTGACCAACCCTCGGACAGGGATTACAATGAGCAGTTCTTC
TRBV2	TRBJ2-1	-	TRBD2	CASSVTSGHNEQFF	TGTGCCAGCAGTGTCACTAGCGGTCACAATGAGCAGTTCTTC
TRBV5-1	TRBJ2-3	many	TRBD2	CASSISGKADTQYF	TGCGCCAGCAGCATTAGCGGGAAGGCAGATACGCAGTATTTT
TRBV11-2	TRBJ2-1	-	TRBD1	CASSTGQGKGEQFF	TGTGCCAGCAGCACCGGACAGGGTAAAGGGGAGCAGTTCTTC
TRBV5-1	TRBJ2-3	few	-	CASSLGDIISTDTQYF	TGCGCCAGCAGCTTGGGGGACATAATTAGCACAGATACGCAGTATTTT
TRBV11-1	TRBJ2-7	-	-	CASSADSTYEQYF	TGTGCCAGCAGCGCAGATTCGACCTACGAGCAGTACTTC
TRBV10-3	TRBJ1-3	few	-	CAISESSLGNTIYF	TGTGCCATCAGTGAGTCGAGTCTCGGAAACACCATATATTTT
TRBV5-5	TRBJ1-2	few	-	CASSRVGGDYGYTF	TGTGCCAGCAGCCGGGTAGGAGGGGACTATGGCTACACCTTC
TRBV3-1	TRBJ2-5	few	TRBD2	CASSQSGRAGETQYF	TGTGCCAGCAGCCAAAGCGGGAGGGCCGGGGAGACCCAGTACTTC
TRBV7-2	TRBJ1-1	-	-	CASSFGGSPEAFF	TGTGCCAGCAGCTTCGGGGGTAGCCCTGAAGCTTTCTTT
TRBV20-1	TRBJ1-3	-	-	CSALDGSSGNTIYF	TGCAGTGCTTTGGACGGCAGCTCTGGAAACACCATATATTTT
TRBV20-1	TRBJ1-5	-	TRBD1	CSARWTGGKRSNQPQHF	TGCAGTGCTAGATGGACAGGGGGGAAACGTAGCAATCAGCCCCAGCATTTT
TRBV27	TRBJ2-7	few	-	CASSLGIGAYEQYF	TGTGCCAGCAGTCTGGGGATAGGGGCGTACGAGCAGTACTTC
TRBV10-3	TRBJ2-4	many	TRBD1	CATTDQGAENIQYF	TGTGCCACCACCGATCAGGGGGCGGAAAACATTCAGTACTTC
TRBV5-5	TRBJ1-2	few	-	CASSLNRDLRNGYTF	TGTGCCAGCAGCTTGAATCGGGATTTGAGAAATGGCTACACCTTC
TRBV7-3	TRBJ2-7	few	TRBD2	CASSLRGGPSYEQYF	TGTGCCAGCAGCTTAAGGGGAGGGCCGTCCTACGAGCAGTACTTC
TRBV7-3	TRBJ2-6	few	-	CASSLFGHSGANVLTF	TGTGCCAGCAGCTTATTCGGGCACTCTGGGGCCAACGTCCTGACTTTC
TRBV7-9	TRBJ2-3	many	-	CASSEGADTQYF	TGTGCCAGCTCCGAAGGCGCAGATACGCAGTATTTT
TRBV12-3/TRBV12-4	TRBJ1-5	few	-	CASSARDGISNQPQHF	TGTGCCAGCAGTGCCCGGGACGGGATTAGCAATCAGCCCCAGCATTTT
TRBV4-1	TRBJ1-5	few	-	CASSQTAGRSNQPQHF	TGCGCCAGCAGCCAAACGGCGGGACGGAGCAATCAGCCCCAGCATTTT
TRBV24-1	TRBJ2-7	-	TRBD1	CATSDSGTGGREQYF	TGTGCCACCAGTGATTCCGGGACAGGGGGCAGGGAGCAGTACTTC
TRBV9	TRBJ2-2	few	-	CASSPHGTGELFF	TGTGCCAGCAGCCCCCACGGCACCGGGGAGCTGTTTTTT
TRBV20-1	TRBJ2-1	few	-	CSAREYSNEQFF	TGCAGTGCTAGAGAATACTCCAATGAGCAGTTCTTC